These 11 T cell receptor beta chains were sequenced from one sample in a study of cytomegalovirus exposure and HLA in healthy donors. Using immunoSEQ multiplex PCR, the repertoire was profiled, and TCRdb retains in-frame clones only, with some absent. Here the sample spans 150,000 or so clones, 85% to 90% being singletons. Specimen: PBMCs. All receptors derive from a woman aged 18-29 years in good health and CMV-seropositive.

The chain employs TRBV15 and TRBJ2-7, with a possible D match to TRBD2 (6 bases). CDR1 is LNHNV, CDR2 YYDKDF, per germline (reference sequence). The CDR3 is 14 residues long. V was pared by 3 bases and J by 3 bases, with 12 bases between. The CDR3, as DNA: TGTGCCACCAGCAGGGGCGGGGCCCGCTACGAGCAGTACTTC. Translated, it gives CATSRGGARYEQYF.

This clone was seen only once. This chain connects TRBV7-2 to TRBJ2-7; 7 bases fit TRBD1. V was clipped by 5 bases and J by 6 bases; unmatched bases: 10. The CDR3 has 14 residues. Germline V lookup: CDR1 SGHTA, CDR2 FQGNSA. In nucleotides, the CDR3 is TGTGCCAGCAGCCGAGGGGGCACCGGAAGCGAGCAGTACTTC. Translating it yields CASSRGGTGSEQYF.

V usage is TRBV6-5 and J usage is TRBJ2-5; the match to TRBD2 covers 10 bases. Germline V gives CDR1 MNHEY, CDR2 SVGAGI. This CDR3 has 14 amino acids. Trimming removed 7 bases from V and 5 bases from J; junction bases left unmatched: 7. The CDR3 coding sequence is TGTGCCAGCATGCTAGCGGGAGTTTTGGAGACCCAGTACTTC. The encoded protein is CASMLAGVLETQYF.

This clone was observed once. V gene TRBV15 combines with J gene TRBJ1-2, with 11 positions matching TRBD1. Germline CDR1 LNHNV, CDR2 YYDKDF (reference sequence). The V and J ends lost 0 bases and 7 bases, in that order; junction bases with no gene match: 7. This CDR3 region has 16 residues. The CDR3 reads CATSRDLGQGAGGYTF. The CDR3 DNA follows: TGTGCCACCAGCAGAGATTTAGGACAGGGGGCAGGTGGCTACACCTTC. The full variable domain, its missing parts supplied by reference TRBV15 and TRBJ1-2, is DAMVIQNPRYQVTQFGKPVTLSCSQTLNHNVMYWYQQKSSQAPKLLFHYYDKDFNNEADTPDNFQSRRPNTSFCFLDIRSPGLGDTAMYLCATSRDLGQGAGGYTFGSGTRLTVV.

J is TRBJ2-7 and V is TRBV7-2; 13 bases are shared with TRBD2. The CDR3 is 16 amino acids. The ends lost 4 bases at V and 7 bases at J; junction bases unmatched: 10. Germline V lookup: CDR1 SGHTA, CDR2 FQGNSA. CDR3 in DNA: TGTGCCAGCAGCTCCACGGGGACTAGCGGGACTAAGGAGCAGTACTTC. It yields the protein CASSSTGTSGTKEQYF.

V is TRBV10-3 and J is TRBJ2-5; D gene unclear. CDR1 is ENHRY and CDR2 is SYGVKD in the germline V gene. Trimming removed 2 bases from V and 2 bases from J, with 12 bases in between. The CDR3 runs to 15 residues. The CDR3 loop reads CAISEGRINQETQYF. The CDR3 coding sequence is TGTGCCATCAGTGAGGGCAGAATTAATCAAGAGACCCAGTACTTC.

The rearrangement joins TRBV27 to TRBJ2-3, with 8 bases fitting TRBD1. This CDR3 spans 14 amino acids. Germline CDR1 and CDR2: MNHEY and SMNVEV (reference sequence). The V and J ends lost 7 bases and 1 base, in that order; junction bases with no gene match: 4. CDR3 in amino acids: CASTRTGRTDTQYF. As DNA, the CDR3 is TGTGCCAGCACTCGGACAGGGCGCACAGATACGCAGTATTTT.

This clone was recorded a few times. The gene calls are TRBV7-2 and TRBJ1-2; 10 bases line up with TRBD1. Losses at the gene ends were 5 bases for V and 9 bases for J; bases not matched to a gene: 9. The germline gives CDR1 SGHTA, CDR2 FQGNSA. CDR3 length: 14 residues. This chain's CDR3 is CASSKDRGNWRYTF. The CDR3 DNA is TGTGCCAGCAGCAAGGACAGGGGGAATTGGCGCTACACCTTC.

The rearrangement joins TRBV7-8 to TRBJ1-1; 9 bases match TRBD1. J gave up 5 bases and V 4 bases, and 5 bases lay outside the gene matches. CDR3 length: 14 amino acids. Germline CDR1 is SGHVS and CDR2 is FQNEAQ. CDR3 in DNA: TGTGCCAGCAGCTCTCCGGGACAGGGAACTGAAGCTTTCTTT. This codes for CASSSPGQGTEAFF. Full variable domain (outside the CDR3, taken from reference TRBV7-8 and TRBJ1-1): GAGVSQSPRYKVAKRGQDVALRCDPISGHVSLFWYQQALGQGPEFLTYFQNEAQLDKSGLPSDRFFAERPEGSVSTLKIQRTQQEDSAVYLCASSSPGQGTEAFFGQGTRLTVV.

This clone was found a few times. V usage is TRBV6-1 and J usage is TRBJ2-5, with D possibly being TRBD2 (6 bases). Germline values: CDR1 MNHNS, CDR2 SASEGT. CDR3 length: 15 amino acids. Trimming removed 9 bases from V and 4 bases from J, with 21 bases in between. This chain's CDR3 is CASAQAASRGETQYF. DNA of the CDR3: TGTGCCAGTGCCCAAGCGGCTTCGCGGGGAGAGACCCAGTACTTC.

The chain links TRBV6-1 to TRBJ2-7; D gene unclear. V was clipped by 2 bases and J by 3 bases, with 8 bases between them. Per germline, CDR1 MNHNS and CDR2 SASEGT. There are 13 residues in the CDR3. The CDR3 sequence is CASSESESYEQYF. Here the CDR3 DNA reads TGTGCCAGCAGTGAATCGGAGAGCTACGAGCAGTACTTC.